The following is a T cell receptor beta chain sequence with its context. The antigen is undetermined. This sample stems from a study of CD8 T cells in Susac syndrome. For the study at large: The sequenced Susac syndrome patients included five or six who had clinically active disease and roughly 8 who were in remission.

Study results and limitations: Individuals included in the TCR sequencing and HLA analysis were acknowledged by the study to be relatively few in number.

In blood CD8+ and CD4+ T cells, TCR beta underwent sequencing. Random hexamers served to reverse transcribe roughly 0.45 to 1 ug RNA. With immunoSEQ multiplex PCR, TCR beta CDR3 was amplified across 54 Vbeta and 13 Jbeta. Using its own MiXCR run on the immunoSEQ multiplex PCR reads, TCRdb lists one record per CDR3 protein. This table has about 180,000 distinct CDR3 sequences, roughly 94% appearing once. The V gene end was trimmed by 4 bases and the J gene end by 7 bases; junction bases not matched to a gene: 5. CDR3 length: 14 amino acids. The chain carries TRBV12-3 or TRBV12-4 and TRBJ1-5; 9 nucleotides line up with TRBD1. The sequence came from a human donor with Susac syndrome. Sequencing input: CD4+ T cells from PBMCs. CDR3 in amino acids: CASSSGTGQQPQHF. The DNA for the CDR3 is TGTGCCAGCAGTTCAGGGACAGGGCAACAGCCCCAGCATTTT.